The 30 T cell receptor beta chains given below trace back to one sample, sequenced in a study of T-cell reconstitution after alpha-beta-depleted transplantation in children. Using unique molecular identifiers, the investigators prepared the TCRbeta library. One entry per CDR3 protein, called by TCRdb with MiXCR from the PCR reads. Of about 310,000 distinct CDR3 sequences listed, 23% are singletons. Source: PBMCs, mostly from graft donor cells, taken 180 days after TCRalphabeta/CD19-depleted stem cell transplant. The receptors were gathered from a male patient under 18 who had a stem cell transplant for acute lymphoblastic leukemia, so the T cells may come from the graft donor.

The chain employs TRBV5-1 and TRBJ2-3; D remains ambiguous. From germline, CDR1 is SGHRS and CDR2 YFSETQ. V lost 0 bases, J lost 7 bases, and 12 bases lay in between. CDR3 length: 14 amino acids. The CDR3 spells CASSLAPLRYTQYF. DNA of the CDR3: TGCGCCAGCAGCTTGGCCCCTTTGCGGTATACGCAGTATTTT.

This clonotype was seen a few times. This chain joins TRBV6-2 or TRBV6-3 and TRBJ2-3; TRBD2 might be the D (6 bases). Germline V gene sequence: CDR1 MNHEY, CDR2 SVGEGT. The CDR3 totals 16 residues. V lost 7 bases and J 3 bases, leaving 20 bases between the germline ends. CDR3 nucleotides: TGTGCCAGCAATCTTGACCCGGGAGCGCAAACAGATACGCAGTATTTT. Translated: CASNLDPGAQTDTQYF.

A few counts support this clonotype. The rearrangement uses TRBV6-5 and TRBJ1-1, with 9 positions matching TRBD1. The CDR3 has 16 residues. Germline assignment: CDR1 MNHEY and CDR2 SVGAGI. The junction had 5 bases not matched to a gene; V was cut back by 2 bases and J by 1 base. The CDR3 sequence: CASSYGQGLRNTEAFF. The CDR3 region has the DNA TGTGCCAGCAGTTACGGACAGGGGCTTCGGAACACTGAAGCTTTCTTT.

V is TRBV9 and J is TRBJ2-7; D is tentatively TRBD1 or TRBD2 (5 bases each). Germline V gene sequence: CDR1 SGDLS, CDR2 YYNGEE. Trimming cost V 2 bases and J 2 bases, with 11 bases left between them. This CDR3 comprises 14 residues. CDR3 protein: CASSVDLGPYEQYF. CDR3 in DNA: TGTGCCAGCAGCGTTGACTTGGGACCCTACGAGCAGTACTTC.

The V and J genes are TRBV7-6 and TRBJ2-1; D might be TRBD2 (5 bases). This CDR3 is 14 amino acids long. The V and J ends lost 4 bases and 5 bases respectively, with 12 bases between them. CDR1 and CDR2 from the germline V gene are SGHVS and FNYEAQ. This CDR3 reads CASSSWKADNEQFF. The CDR3 DNA reads as TGTGCCAGCAGCTCGTGGAAAGCGGACAATGAGCAGTTCTTC.

This clonotype was seen only a few times. The CDR3 coding sequence is TGCGCCAGCAGCTTGGAGTCAGCGCCTGGGCGTGGGGGGGACACCTTC. Protein: CASSLESAPGRGGDTF. V and J are TRBV5-1 and TRBJ1-2; D is possibly TRBD1 (5 bases). Trimming cost V 0 bases and J 12 bases, with 24 bases left between them. Germline CDR1 reads SGHRS; CDR2 reads YFSETQ. The CDR3 has 16 amino acids.

This chain uses TRBV6-5 with TRBJ2-5, with a tentative D call TRBD1 (6 bases). Between the trimmed V and J ends, which lost 10 bases and 2 bases, there was a span of 11 bases. The CDR3 runs to 12 residues. Germline V gene data show CDR1 as MNHEY and CDR2 as SVGAGI. CDR3 sequence: CATGTIQETQYF. The CDR3 bases are TGTGCCACCGGGACAATTCAAGAGACCCAGTACTTC.

This chain links TRBV3-1 with TRBJ2-3; 8 nucleotides agree with TRBD2. CDR1 is LGHDT, CDR2 YNNKEL, per germline (reference sequence). This CDR3 region has 16 residues. The V segment lost 4 bases and the J segment 7 bases; nucleotides outside the gene matches: 13. Here the CDR3 reads CASSRRLAGPFYTQYF. CDR3 nucleotides: TGTGCCAGCAGCCGCCGGCTAGCGGGCCCATTCTATACGCAGTATTTT.

This chain links TRBV24-1 with TRBJ1-1; D gene unclear. Germline loops: CDR1 KGHDR, CDR2 SFDVKD. V dropped 7 bases and J dropped 2 bases, with 10 bases sitting between them. This CDR3 spans 13 amino acids. CDR3 loop: CATRKAHNTEAFF. The DNA for the CDR3 is TGTGCCACCAGGAAGGCTCACAACACTGAAGCTTTCTTT.

This sequence joins TRBV6-5 and TRBJ2-1; 10 nucleotides match TRBD2. CDR1 and CDR2 (germline): MNHEY, SVGAGI. CDR3 size: 15 residues. V was pared by 1 base and J by 3 bases, with 0 bases of the junction left unmatched. CDR3 sequence (DNA): TGTGCCAGCAGTTACTGGACTAGCGGCTACAATGAGCAGTTCTTC. Protein: CASSYWTSGYNEQFF.

A few counts support this clonotype. This chain links TRBV5-1 with TRBJ2-2, with 12 bases lining up with TRBD1. Germline lookup yields CDR1 SGHRS and CDR2 YFSETQ. This CDR3 has 16 amino acids. Unmatched junction bases numbered 4, after V lost 3 bases and J lost 4 bases. The CDR3, as DNA: TGCGCCAGCAGCTGGGGACAGGGGGCGCTCACCGGGGAGCTGTTTTTT. Translation gives CASSWGQGALTGELFF.

Note on this clonotype: The germline gene is not matched at one end of the junction; a read error may be the cause. The gene calls are TRBV3-1 and TRBJ2-7; TRBD2 agrees at 10 bases. CDR1 and CDR2 from the germline V gene are LGHDT and YNNKEL (reference sequence). The CDR3 contains 18 residues. CDR3 sequence reads: CACSRLGASGSGTYEQYF. The CDR3, as DNA: TGTGCCTGCAGCCGCCTGGGAGCTAGCGGGAGCGGAACCTACGAGCAGTACTTC.

This clonotype has more than one count but fewer than ten. The chain combines TRBV2 with TRBJ2-2, with D maybe TRBD1 (5 bases). The germline V and J ends were trimmed by 2 bases and 1 base, with 5 bases remaining between them. Germline loops: CDR1 SNHLY, CDR2 FYNNEI. CDR3 length equals 14 residues. This CDR3 is CASSEQGNTGELFF. The CDR3, as DNA: TGTGCCAGCAGTGAACAGGGGAACACCGGGGAGCTGTTTTTT.

This chain connects TRBV10-2 to TRBJ2-2; TRBD2 matches 9 bases. The CDR3 is made up of 14 amino acids. Germline lookup yields CDR1 WSHSY and CDR2 SAAADI. Losses at the gene ends were 8 bases for V and 0 bases for J; bases not matched to a gene: 1. CDR3 in DNA: TGCGCCAGCCGACTAGCGGCGAACACCGGGGAGCTGTTTTTT. Protein product: CASRLAANTGELFF.

In this sample, this clonotype turned up a few times. V is TRBV7-9 and J is TRBJ1-3; D is unresolved. The CDR3 is 15 amino acids. The V end lost 5 bases, the J end lost 0 bases, and 11 bases lay between the germline ends. CDR1 is SEHNR, CDR2 FQNEAQ, per germline (reference sequence). Here the CDR3 reads CASSPGVLSGNTIYF. The CDR3 region has the DNA TGTGCCAGCAGCCCCGGGGTCCTCTCTGGAAACACCATATATTTT.

This clonotype turned up a few times. The chain has TRBV29-1 and TRBJ2-2; a weak D match, TRBD2 (7 bases). The CDR3 totals 15 residues. Germline V lookup: CDR1 SQVTM, CDR2 ANQGSEA. Between the trimmed V and J ends, which lost 3 bases and 0 bases, there was a span of 11 bases. CDR3 bases: TGCAGCGTTGAGGGGGGGACAACGAACACCGGGGAGCTGTTTTTT. This translates into CSVEGGTTNTGELFF.

This clonotype has only a few counts. The rearrangement links TRBV4-1 to TRBJ2-2; D not certain. Trimming shortened V by 0 bases and J by 3 bases, and 17 bases separated the two germline ends. From germline, CDR1 is MGHRA and CDR2 YSYEKL. This CDR3 is built from 18 residues. The CDR3 nucleotides are TGCGCCAGCAGCCAAGAAGGCGGAAGCGAGAGAGACACCGGGGAGCTGTTTTTT. This translates into CASSQEGGSERDTGELFF.

The chain recombines TRBV7-2 with TRBJ1-1, with TRBD1 as a possible D gene (6 bases). V was shortened by 5 bases and J by 6 bases, with 13 bases between the two germline ends. CDR1 is SGHTA, CDR2 FQGNSA, per germline. This CDR3 is built from 13 residues. DNA for the CDR3: TGTGCCAGCAGCCGGCACAGGGAATCTGAAGCTTTCTTT. Translating it yields CASSRHRESEAFF.

This rearrangement joins TRBV27 to TRBJ2-7; D is unresolved. The CDR3 runs to 13 residues. From germline, CDR1 is MNHEY and CDR2 SMNVEV (reference sequence). The V gene lost 2 bases and the J gene lost 5 bases, with 10 bases spanning the gap. The DNA for the CDR3 is TGTGCCAGCAGTTTAACTGCTCGGAACGAGCAGTACTTC. It translates to CASSLTARNEQYF.

The genes are TRBV21-1 and TRBJ2-7. TRBV21-1 is a documented pseudogene. There are 15 residues in the CDR3. The CDR3 reads CASSKDPGCYYEQYF. The CDR3 DNA sequence: TGTGCCAGCAGCAAAGACCCAGGGTGCTACTACGAGCAGTACTTC.

This clonotype was observed a handful of times. The chain is built from TRBV6-7 and TRBJ2-1; perhaps TRBD2 as D (6 bases). TRBV6-7 is noted as an ORF with a role that remains uncertain. The V end lost 2 bases, the J end lost 9 bases, and 20 bases lay between the germline ends. The CDR3 consists of 16 residues. This CDR3 is CASSYRYSGPGGEQFF. CDR3 sequence (DNA): TGTGCCAGCAGTTACCGATACAGCGGGCCGGGTGGTGAGCAGTTCTTC.

This clonotype has just a few counts. V usage is TRBV19 and J usage is TRBJ2-3; maybe TRBD2 (5 bases). The CDR3 runs to 14 residues. Germline CDR1 and CDR2: LNHDA and SQIVND (reference sequence). V lost 5 bases to trimming and J lost 1 base, with 10 bases between them. The CDR3 DNA follows: TGTGCCAGTAGTCAGCGAGCGGGCACAGATACGCAGTATTTT. This gives the protein CASSQRAGTDTQYF.

The chain employs TRBV20-1 and TRBJ2-2; 7 nucleotides align to TRBD2. Germline-derived CDR1 and CDR2 are DFQATT and SNEGSKA (reference sequence). This CDR3 region has 15 residues. J lost 5 bases, V lost 6 bases, and 12 bases had no gene match. The CDR3 region has the DNA TGCAGTGCCTCAAACACCCCGGGGGGAACCGGGGAGCTGTTTTTT. Translating gives CSASNTPGGTGELFF.

This chain uses TRBV18 with TRBJ2-7; maybe TRBD1 (5 bases). The CDR3 length is 15 residues. The V end lost 1 base, the J end lost 3 bases, and 13 bases lay between the germline ends. Germline V gene data show CDR1 as KGHSH and CDR2 as LQKENI. The CDR3 nucleotides read TGTGCCAGCTCACCACGGCAGGGCACCGACTACGAGCAGTACTTC. The encoded protein is CASSPRQGTDYEQYF.

In this sample, this clonotype turned up a few times. The rearrangement joins TRBV5-1 to TRBJ2-3, with D perhaps TRBD1 (6 bases). There are 14 residues in the CDR3. Trimming removed 4 bases from V and 4 bases from J, with 13 bases in between. In germline, CDR1 is SGHRS, CDR2 YFSETQ. The CDR3 DNA follows: TGCGCCAGCAGCACCGACAGGCATGCAGATACGCAGTATTTT. Translating it yields CASSTDRHADTQYF.

The chain has TRBV7-2 and TRBJ1-5; 8 bases fit TRBD1. Germline values: CDR1 SGHTA, CDR2 FQGNSA. The CDR3 is made up of 17 amino acids. V lost 7 bases, J lost 5 bases, and 16 bases stayed unmatched. The CDR3 region has the DNA TGTGCCAGCACTCCCAACCCAACCGGGACAGGTTATCAGCCCCAGCATTTT. Protein: CASTPNPTGTGYQPQHF.

V usage is TRBV27 and J usage is TRBJ1-1; D ambiguous. CDR1 MNHEY and CDR2 SMNVEV come from the germline V gene (reference sequence). The ends were cut back, 6 bases at V and 2 bases at J, with 13 bases in the middle. The CDR3 length is 14 residues. The CDR3, as DNA: TGTGCCAGCAGCCGAATTCAGGTAAACACTGAAGCTTTCTTT. Protein product: CASSRIQVNTEAFF.

V is TRBV9 and J is TRBJ2-7; a possible D gene is TRBD2 (7 bases). The ends were cut back, 3 bases at V and 3 bases at J, with 13 bases in the middle. The CDR3 loop spans 14 amino acids. CDR1 and CDR2 from the germline V gene are SGDLS and YYNGEE. This CDR3 reads CASSAAGADYEQYF. CDR3 DNA sequence: TGTGCCAGCAGCGCCGCGGGGGCGGACTACGAGCAGTACTTC.

The chain recombines TRBV20-1 with TRBJ2-5; possible D gene TRBD1, 5 bases. This CDR3 spans 13 amino acids. Germline CDR1 reads DFQATT; CDR2 reads SNEGSKA (reference sequence). V gave up 6 bases and J gave up 1 base, with 12 bases separating them. The CDR3: CSASTRAQETQYF. Here the CDR3 DNA reads TGCAGTGCGAGTACCAGGGCCCAAGAGACCCAGTACTTC.

The CDR3 region is CASSTRRVERGAYEQYF. The CDR3 DNA reads as TGCGCCAGCAGCACTCGGAGGGTGGAACGCGGGGCCTACGAGCAGTACTTC. The V call is TRBV5-1, the J call TRBJ2-7, with D possibly matching TRBD2 (6 bases). Trimming cost V 4 bases and J 2 bases, with 22 bases left between them. The CDR3 extends over 17 amino acids. Germline CDR1 reads SGHRS; CDR2 reads YFSETQ.